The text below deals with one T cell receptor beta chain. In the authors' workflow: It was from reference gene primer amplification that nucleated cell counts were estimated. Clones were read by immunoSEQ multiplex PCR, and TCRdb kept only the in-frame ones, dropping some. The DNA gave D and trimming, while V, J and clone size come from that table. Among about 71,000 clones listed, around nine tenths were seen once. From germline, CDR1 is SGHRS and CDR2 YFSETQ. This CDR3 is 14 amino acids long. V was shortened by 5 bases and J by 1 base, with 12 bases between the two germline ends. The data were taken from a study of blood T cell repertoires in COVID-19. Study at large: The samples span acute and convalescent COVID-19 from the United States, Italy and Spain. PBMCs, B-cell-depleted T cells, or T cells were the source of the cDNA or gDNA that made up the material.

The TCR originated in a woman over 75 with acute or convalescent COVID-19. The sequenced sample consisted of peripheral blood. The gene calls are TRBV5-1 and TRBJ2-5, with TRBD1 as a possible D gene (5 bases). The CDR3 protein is CASRPGLIQETQYF. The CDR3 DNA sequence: TGCGCCAGCAGACCAGGGCTAATCCAAGAGACCCAGTACTTC.